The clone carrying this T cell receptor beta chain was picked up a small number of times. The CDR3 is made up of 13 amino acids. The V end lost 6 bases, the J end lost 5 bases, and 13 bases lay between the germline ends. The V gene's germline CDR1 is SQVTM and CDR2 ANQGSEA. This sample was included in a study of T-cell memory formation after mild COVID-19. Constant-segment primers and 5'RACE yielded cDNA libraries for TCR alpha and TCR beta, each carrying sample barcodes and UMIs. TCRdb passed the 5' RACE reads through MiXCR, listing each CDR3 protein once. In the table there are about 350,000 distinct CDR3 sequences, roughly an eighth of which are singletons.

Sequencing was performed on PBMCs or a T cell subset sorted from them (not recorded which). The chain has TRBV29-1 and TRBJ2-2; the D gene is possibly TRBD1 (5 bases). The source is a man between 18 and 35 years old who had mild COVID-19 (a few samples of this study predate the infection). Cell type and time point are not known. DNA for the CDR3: TGCAGCGTCCAAAGTCAGGGTACCGGGGAGCTGTTTTTT. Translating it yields CSVQSQGTGELFF.